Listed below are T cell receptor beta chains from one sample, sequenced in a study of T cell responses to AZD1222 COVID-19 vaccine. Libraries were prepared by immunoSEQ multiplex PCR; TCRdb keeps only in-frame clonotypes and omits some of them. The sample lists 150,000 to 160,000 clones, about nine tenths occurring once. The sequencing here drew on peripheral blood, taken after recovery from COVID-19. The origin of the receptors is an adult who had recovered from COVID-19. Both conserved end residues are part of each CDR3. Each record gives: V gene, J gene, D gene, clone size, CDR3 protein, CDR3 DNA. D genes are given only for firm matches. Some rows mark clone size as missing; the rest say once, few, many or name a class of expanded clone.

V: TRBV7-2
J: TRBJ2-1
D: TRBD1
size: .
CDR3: CASSYRTGGNEQFF
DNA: TGTGCCAGCAGCTACAGGACAGGTGGCAATGAGCAGTTCTTC

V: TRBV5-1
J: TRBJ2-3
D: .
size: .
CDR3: CASSLTAPSTDTQYF
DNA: TGCGCCAGCAGCTTGACAGCTCCTAGCACAGATACGCAGTATTTT

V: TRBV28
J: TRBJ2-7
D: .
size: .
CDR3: CASSSSGSYDEQYF
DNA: TGTGCCAGCAGTTCTTCCGGGTCTTATGACGAGCAGTACTTC

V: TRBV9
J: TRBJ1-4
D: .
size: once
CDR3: CASSSLQGPNEKLFF
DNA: TGTGCCAGCAGCTCTCTACAGGGACCTAATGAAAAACTGTTTTTT

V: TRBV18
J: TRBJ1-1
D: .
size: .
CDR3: CASSPPMPTEAFF
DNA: TGTGCCAGCTCACCACCCATGCCCACTGAAGCTTTCTTT

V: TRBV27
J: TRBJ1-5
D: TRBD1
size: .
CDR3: CASSYSPGQGEGNQPQHF
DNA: TGTGCTAGCAGTTACTCGCCGGGACAGGGAGAGGGCAATCAGCCCCAGCATTTT

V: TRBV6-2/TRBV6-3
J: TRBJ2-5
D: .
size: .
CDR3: CASSWGSETQYF
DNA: TGTGCCAGCAGTTGGGGCAGCGAGACCCAGTACTTC

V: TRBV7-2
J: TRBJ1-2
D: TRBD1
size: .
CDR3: CASSSRTGELVYGYTF
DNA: TGTGCCAGCAGCTCCAGAACAGGGGAATTGGTCTATGGCTACACCTTC

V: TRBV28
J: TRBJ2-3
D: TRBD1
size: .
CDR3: CASRRGTGFTDTQYF
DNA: TGTGCCAGCAGGCGCGGGACAGGGTTCACAGATACGCAGTATTTT

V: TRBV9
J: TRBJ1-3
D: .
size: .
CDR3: CASSVAGNSGNTIYF
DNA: TGTGCCAGCAGCGTAGCTGGGAACTCTGGAAACACCATATATTTT

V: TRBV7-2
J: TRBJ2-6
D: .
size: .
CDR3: CASSPGQTSSGANVLTF
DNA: TGTGCCAGCAGCCCGGGCCAGACCTCATCTGGGGCCAACGTCCTGACTTTC

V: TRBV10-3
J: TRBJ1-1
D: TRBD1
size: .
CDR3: CAISERQGGDTEAFF
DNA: TGTGCCATCAGTGAGAGACAGGGCGGAGACACTGAAGCTTTCTTT

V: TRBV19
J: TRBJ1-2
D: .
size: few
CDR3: CASSTQFSVTGDGYTF
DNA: TGTGCCAGTAGTACTCAATTCTCGGTCACTGGGGATGGCTACACCTTC

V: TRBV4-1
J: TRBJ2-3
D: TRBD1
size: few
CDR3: CASSQEWGQPSDTQYF
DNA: TGCGCCAGCAGCCAAGAATGGGGACAGCCCAGCGATACGCAGTATTTT

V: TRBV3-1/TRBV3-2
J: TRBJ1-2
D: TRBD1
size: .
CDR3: CASSPTGQGAGGYTF
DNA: TGTGCCAGCAGCCCGACCGGACAGGGGGCAGGGGGCTACACCTTC

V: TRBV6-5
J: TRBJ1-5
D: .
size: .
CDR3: CASKQQDNQPQHF
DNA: TGTGCCAGCAAACAACAGGATAATCAGCCCCAGCATTTT

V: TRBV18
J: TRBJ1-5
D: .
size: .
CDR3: CASSPVSGVNSNQPQHF
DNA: TGTGCCAGCTCACCGGTGAGCGGCGTCAATAGCAATCAGCCCCAGCATTTT

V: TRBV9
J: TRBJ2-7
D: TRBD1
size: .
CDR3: CASSVATGPLYEQYF
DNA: TGTGCCAGCAGCGTAGCGACAGGGCCGCTGTACGAGCAGTACTTC

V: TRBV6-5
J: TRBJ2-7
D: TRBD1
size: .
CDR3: CASRFRQGTEQYF
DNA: TGTGCCAGCAGGTTCCGACAGGGCACCGAGCAGTACTTC

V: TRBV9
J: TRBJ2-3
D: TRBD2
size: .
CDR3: CASSVSRGATDTQYF
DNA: TGTGCCAGCAGCGTATCGCGGGGGGCGACAGATACGCAGTATTTT

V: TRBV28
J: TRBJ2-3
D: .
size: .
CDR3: CAGRDSTDTQYF
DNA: TGTGCCGGGCGGGACAGCACAGATACGCAGTATTTT

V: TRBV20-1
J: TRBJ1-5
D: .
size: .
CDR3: CSASGDSNQPQHF
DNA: TGCAGTGCTAGTGGGGATAGCAATCAGCCCCAGCATTTT

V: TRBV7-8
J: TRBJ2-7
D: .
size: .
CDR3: CASSPPVHEQYF
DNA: TGTGCCAGCAGCCCCCCGGTCCACGAGCAGTACTTC

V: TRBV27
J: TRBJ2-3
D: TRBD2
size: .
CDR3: CASSRLSGSPSDTQYF
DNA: TGTGCCAGCAGCCGACTTAGCGGGAGCCCTTCAGATACGCAGTATTTT

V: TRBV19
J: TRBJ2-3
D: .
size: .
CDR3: CASSSPFGDESTDTQYF
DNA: TGTGCCAGTAGTAGCCCTTTTGGGGACGAGAGCACAGATACGCAGTATTTT

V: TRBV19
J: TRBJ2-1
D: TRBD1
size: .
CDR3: CASSVLPGQASYNEQFF
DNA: TGTGCCAGTAGTGTTTTACCGGGACAGGCCTCCTACAATGAGCAGTTCTTC

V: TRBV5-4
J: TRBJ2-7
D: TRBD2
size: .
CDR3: CASSWGLVETYEQYF
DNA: TGTGCCAGCAGCTGGGGACTAGTTGAGACCTACGAGCAGTACTTC

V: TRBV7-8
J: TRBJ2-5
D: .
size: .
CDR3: CASSLGAGDQETQYF
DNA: TGTGCCAGCAGCTTAGGTGCAGGGGACCAAGAGACCCAGTACTTC

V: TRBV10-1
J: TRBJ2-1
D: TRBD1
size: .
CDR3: CASSGDREGEQFF
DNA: TGCGCCAGCAGTGGGGACAGGGAGGGTGAGCAGTTCTTC

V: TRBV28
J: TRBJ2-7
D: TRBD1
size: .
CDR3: CASSNPGQISYEQYF
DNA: TGTGCCAGCAGCAATCCGGGACAGATCTCCTACGAGCAGTACTTC

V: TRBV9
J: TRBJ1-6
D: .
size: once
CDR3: CASSVAGVDSPLHF
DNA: TGTGCCAGCAGCGTGGCAGGGGTGGATTCACCCCTCCACTTT

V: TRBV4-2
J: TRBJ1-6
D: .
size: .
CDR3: CASSQAQDNSPLHF
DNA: TGTGCCAGCAGCCAAGCACAGGACAATTCACCCCTCCACTTT

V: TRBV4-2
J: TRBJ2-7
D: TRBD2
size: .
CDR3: CASSQEPGLAAAYEQYF
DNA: TGTGCCAGCAGCCAAGAACCGGGACTAGCGGCTGCCTACGAGCAGTACTTC

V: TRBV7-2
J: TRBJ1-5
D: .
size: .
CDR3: CAAQKNSNQPQHF
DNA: TGTGCCGCCCAAAAAAATAGCAATCAGCCCCAGCATTTT

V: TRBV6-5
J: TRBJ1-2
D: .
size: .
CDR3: CASRLSGFHGYTF
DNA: TGTGCCAGCAGGCTATCGGGGTTCCATGGCTACACCTTC

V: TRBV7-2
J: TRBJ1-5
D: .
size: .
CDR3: CASSSTIIPPQHF
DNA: TGTGCCAGCAGCTCTACTATTATACCGCCCCAGCATTTT

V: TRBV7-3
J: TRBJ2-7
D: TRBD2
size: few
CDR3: CASSLNGPGLAGDEQYF
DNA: TGTGCCAGCAGCTTAAATGGACCGGGACTAGCGGGAGATGAGCAGTACTTC

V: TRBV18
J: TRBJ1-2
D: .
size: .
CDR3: CASSPSSGTNYGYTF
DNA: TGTGCCAGCTCACCGTCTTCAGGGACCAACTATGGCTACACCTTC

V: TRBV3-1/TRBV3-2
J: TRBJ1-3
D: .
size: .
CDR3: CASSHLDPKGAIYF
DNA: TGTGCCAGCAGCCACCTCGACCCGAAAGGCGCCATATATTTT

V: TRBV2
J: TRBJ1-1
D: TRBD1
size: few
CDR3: CARTGGGWGEAFF
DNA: TGTGCCAGGACAGGGGGCGGTTGGGGTGAAGCTTTCTTT

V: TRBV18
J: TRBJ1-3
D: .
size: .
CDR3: CASSQAGSGNTIYF
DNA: TGTGCCAGCTCACAGGCGGGATCTGGAAACACCATATATTTT

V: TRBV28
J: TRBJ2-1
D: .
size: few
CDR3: CASSWGREDEQFF
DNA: TGTGCCAGCAGTTGGGGCAGGGAGGATGAGCAGTTCTTC

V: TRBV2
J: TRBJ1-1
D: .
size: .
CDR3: CASSEPFGDTEAFF
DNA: TGTGCCAGCAGTGAACCCTTCGGGGACACTGAAGCTTTCTTT

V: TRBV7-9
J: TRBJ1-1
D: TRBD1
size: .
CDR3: CATARTGGVNEAFF
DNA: TGTGCCACCGCCCGGACAGGGGGCGTGAATGAAGCTTTCTTT

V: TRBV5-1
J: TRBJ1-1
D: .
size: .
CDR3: CASSPVTGRSTENTEAFF
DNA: TGCGCCAGCAGCCCTGTTACAGGGAGGTCGACTGAGAACACTGAAGCTTTCTTT

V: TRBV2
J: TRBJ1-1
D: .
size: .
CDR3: CASRDVGLNTEAFF
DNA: TGTGCCAGCAGGGATGTCGGCCTGAACACTGAAGCTTTCTTT

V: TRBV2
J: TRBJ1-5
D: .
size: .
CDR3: CASSPPSGPNQPQHF
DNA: TGTGCCAGCAGTCCCCCCTCGGGACCCAATCAGCCCCAGCATTTT

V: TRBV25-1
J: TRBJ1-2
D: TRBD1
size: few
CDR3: CASSEYRTGEGYTF
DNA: TGTGCCAGCAGTGAATATAGAACAGGGGAGGGCTACACCTTC

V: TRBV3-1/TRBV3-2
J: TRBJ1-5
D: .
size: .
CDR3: CASSPQGRAQPQHF
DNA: TGTGCCAGCAGCCCCCAGGGTAGGGCTCAGCCCCAGCATTTT

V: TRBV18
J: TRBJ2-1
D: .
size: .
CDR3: CASSQDVNEQFF
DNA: TGTGCCAGCTCACAGGACGTCAATGAGCAGTTCTTC

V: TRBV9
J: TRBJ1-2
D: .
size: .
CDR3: CASSALAVGGGYTF
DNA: TGTGCCAGCAGCGCCCTAGCAGTTGGCGGTGGCTACACCTTC

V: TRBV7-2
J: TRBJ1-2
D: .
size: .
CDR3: CASSSRVLSGGYTF
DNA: TGTGCCAGCAGCTCCAGGGTCCTCTCCGGTGGCTACACCTTC

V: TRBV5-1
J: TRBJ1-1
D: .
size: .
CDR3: CASSLAGHSNTEAFF
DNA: TGCGCCAGCAGCTTGGCGGGACACTCGAACACTGAAGCTTTCTTT